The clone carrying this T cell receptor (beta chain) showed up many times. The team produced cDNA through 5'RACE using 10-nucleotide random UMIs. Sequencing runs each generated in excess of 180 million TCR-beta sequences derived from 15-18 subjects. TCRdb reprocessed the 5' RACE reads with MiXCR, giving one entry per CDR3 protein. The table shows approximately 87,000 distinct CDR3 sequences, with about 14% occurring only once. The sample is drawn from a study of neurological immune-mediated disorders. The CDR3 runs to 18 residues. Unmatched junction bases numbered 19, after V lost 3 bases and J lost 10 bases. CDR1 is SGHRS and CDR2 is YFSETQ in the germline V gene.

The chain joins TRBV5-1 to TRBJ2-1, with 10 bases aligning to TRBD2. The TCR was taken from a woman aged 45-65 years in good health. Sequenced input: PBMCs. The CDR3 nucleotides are TGCGCCAGCAGCTCCCTCGGGCTCCGGGAGCGGGGGGGAGGCGAGCAGTTCTTC. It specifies CASSSLGLRERGGGEQFF. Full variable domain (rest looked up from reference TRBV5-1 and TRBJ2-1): KAGVTQTPRYLIKTRGQQVTLSCSPISGHRSVSWYQQTPGQGLQFLFEYFSETQRNKGNFPGRFSGRQFSNSRSEMNVSTLELGDSALYLCASSSLGLRERGGGEQFFGPGTRLTVL.